A selection of T cell receptor beta chains follows, all from one sample in a study of long-term antiretroviral therapy in people with HIV. Clones were read by immunoSEQ multiplex PCR, and TCRdb kept only the in-frame ones, dropping some. The data contain about 19,000 clones, roughly 83% of them singletons. This specimen was unsorted PBMCs, taken 0.9 years after starting antiretroviral therapy. The receptors derive from a man younger than 30 with HIV. The CDR3 runs from the conserved cysteine through the conserved F or W.

TRBV6-1 CASSEAAGSTDTQYF
TRBV5-4 CASSSNRDQPQHF
TRBV5-4 CASSSVIGPPLSGANVLTF
TRBV9 CASSPEWWDFYGYTF
TRBV5-1 CASSLPPIGEAFF
TRBV6-5 CASSPLTGLGEQFF
TRBV7-3 CASSPGFYNEQFF
TRBV15 CATSQDGYGYTF
TRBV4-1 CASSQVGTGTYEQYF
TRBV5-6 CASSLVRGTYNEQFF
TRBV6-5 CASSYSGTSGEGEQFF
TRBV9 CASSSGTLGTEAFF
TRBV5-8 CASSLGGPVYGYTF
TRBV5-5 CASSFVVGTGGALNTEAFF
TRBV5-4 CASSLDRGGTQYF
TRBV5-4 CASSIEWDREGGYTF
TRBV5-1 CASSLAPGTGSNQPQHF
TRBV20-1 CSAREGYGYTF
TRBV9 CASSGGRSGGNTEAFF
TRBV19 CASSITGALSGETQYF
TRBV6-4 CASSPTTGVDNQPQHF
TRBV6-6 CATLPGSHLSPYGYTF
TRBV28 CASTLPGGGDTQYF
TRBV7-2 CASSLEEGAPTF